These 29 T cell receptor beta chains were sequenced from one sample in a study of blood T cell repertoires in COVID-19. Repertoires were generated with immunoSEQ multiplex PCR, while TCRdb's copy carries only in-frame clones and drops some. The sample holds tens of thousands of clones, 85% to 90% seen once. The sequenced material came from peripheral blood. These receptors originate from a woman in her forties or fifties with active COVID-19.

The chain recombines TRBV18 with TRBJ2-4; D unresolved. The CDR3 loop spans 16 amino acids. V lost 1 base and J 0 bases, leaving 10 bases between the germline ends. Germline V gives CDR1 KGHSH, CDR2 LQKENI. This chain's CDR3 is CASSPRSAEAKNIQYF. The CDR3 nucleotides are TGTGCCAGCTCACCACGGAGCGCCGAAGCCAAAAACATTCAGTACTTC.

This clone came up once. The J gene is TRBJ2-3, the V gene TRBV5-6; D unclear. This CDR3 has 14 amino acids. Trimming stripped 2 bases from V and 1 base from J, with 8 bases between. Germline values: CDR1 SGHDT, CDR2 YYEEEE. CDR3 region: CASSFSVRTDTQYF. Here the CDR3 DNA reads TGTGCCAGCAGCTTCTCGGTACGCACAGATACGCAGTATTTT.

The CDR3 here is CASSNSGRGGEQYF. Written as DNA, the CDR3 is TGTGCCAGCAGTAATAGCGGCCGCGGGGGCGAGCAGTACTTC. The chain joins TRBV27 to TRBJ2-7; 7 bases align to TRBD2. The CDR3 covers 14 residues. V shed 5 bases, J shed 6 bases, and the junction held 10 bases outside the gene matches. Germline-derived CDR1 and CDR2 are MNHEY and SMNVEV (reference sequence).

The chain uses TRBV29-1 and TRBJ2-3; 8 bases match TRBD2. CDR3 length: 15 amino acids. The germline V gene encodes CDR1 SQVTM and CDR2 ANQGSEA. V lost 0 bases, J lost 3 bases, and 5 bases stayed unmatched. CDR3 loop: CSVEDRAGGTDTQYF. In DNA, the CDR3 is TGCAGCGTTGAAGATAGGGCGGGAGGAACAGATACGCAGTATTTT.

The J gene is TRBJ2-5, the V gene TRBV6-1, with D possibly matching TRBD2 (6 bases). Germline CDR1 and CDR2: MNHNS and SASEGT. The V end was cut by 3 bases, the J end by 1 base, with 18 bases between. This CDR3 region has 17 residues. As DNA, the CDR3 is TGTGCCAGCAGTGAGTGGAGGGTCAGGCAGCTCCAAGAGACCCAGTACTTC. Its protein is CASSEWRVRQLQETQYF.

J is TRBJ2-1 and V is TRBV9, with 13 bases that match TRBD2. V lost 7 bases and J lost 8; bases outside the gene matches: 3. Germline V gene lookup returns CDR1 SGDLS and CDR2 YYNGEE. The CDR3 extends over 13 amino acids. The CDR3 DNA sequence: TGTGCCAGCCGGACTAGCGGGAGCTATGAGCAGTTCTTC. Translating it yields CASRTSGSYEQFF.

The rearrangement links TRBV30 to TRBJ1-2, with D possibly being TRBD1 (5 bases). Germline V gives CDR1 GTSNPN, CDR2 SVGIG (reference sequence). This CDR3 has 14 residues. V was trimmed by 6 bases and J by 4 bases, leaving 18 bases between them. Written as DNA, the CDR3 is TGTGCCTGCCGCTCCGGGGGGGGTGGCTATGGCTACACCTTC. Residues: CACRSGGGGYGYTF.

The chain uses TRBV9 and TRBJ2-3, with TRBD2 matching over 12 bases. The trim removed 4 bases at V and 4 bases at J, leaving 4 bases unmatched. In germline, CDR1 is SGDLS, CDR2 YYNGEE. The CDR3 totals 15 residues. CDR3: CASSLGTSGPDTQYF. CDR3 nucleotides: TGTGCCAGCAGCCTCGGGACTAGCGGGCCAGATACGCAGTATTTT.

The chain links TRBV14 to TRBJ1-2; D unresolved. Trimming shortened V by 1 base and J by 5 bases, and 11 bases separated the two germline ends. Germline loops: CDR1 SGHDN, CDR2 FVKESK. CDR3 length: 14 residues. The CDR3 here is CASSQGGMKYGYTF. The CDR3 DNA reads TGTGCCAGCAGCCAAGGTGGCATGAAGTATGGCTACACCTTC.

This clone was recorded only once. The J gene is TRBJ1-1, the V gene TRBV13; TRBD1 matches 7 bases. With V trimmed by 5 bases and J by 8 bases, 5 bases remained unmatched. CDR3 length: 12 amino acids. Germline assignment: CDR1 PRHDT and CDR2 FYEKMQ (reference sequence). CDR3 loop: CASSPGDSEAFF. The CDR3, as DNA: TGTGCCAGCAGCCCCGGGGACAGCGAAGCTTTCTTT.

The rearrangement links TRBV10-3 to TRBJ2-5, with 7 bases identical to TRBD2. CDR1 is ENHRY, CDR2 SYGVKD, per germline. V lost 0 bases and J lost 2; bases outside the gene matches: 9. The CDR3 is made up of 17 amino acids. CDR3 coding DNA: TGTGCCATCAGTGAGTCAGGAGGGAGGGCGGGACAAGAGACCCAGTACTTC. Its protein product is CAISESGGRAGQETQYF.

The V gene is TRBV6-5, the J gene TRBJ1-2; TRBD1 matches 8 bases. From germline, CDR1 is MNHEY and CDR2 SVGAGI. The CDR3 is 14 residues long. V was clipped by 5 bases and J by 2 bases; unmatched bases: 4. CDR3 residues: CASSPAGGNYGYTF. As DNA, the CDR3 is TGTGCCAGCAGTCCGGCAGGGGGCAACTATGGCTACACCTTC.

This rearrangement joins TRBV5-1 to TRBJ2-1, with 8 nucleotides matching TRBD2. CDR1 is SGHRS, CDR2 YFSETQ, per germline. Losses at the gene ends were 4 bases for V and 1 base for J; bases not matched to a gene: 7. This CDR3 comprises 16 residues. The DNA for the CDR3 is TGCGCCAGCAGCCTATATACTAGCGGTTCCTACAATGAGCAGTTCTTC. This translates into CASSLYTSGSYNEQFF.

This chain uses TRBV11-2 with TRBJ2-3, with D unresolved. Germline V gene data show CDR1 as SGHAT and CDR2 as FQNNGV. There are 17 residues in the CDR3. Trimming took off 5 bases at V and 2 bases at J, with 20 bases between the two ends. The CDR3 sequence: CASSPHPGGSNTDTQYF. The CDR3 DNA reads as TGTGCCAGCAGCCCCCATCCCGGCGGTTCGAACACAGATACGCAGTATTTT.

In this sample, this clone turned up a few times. The chain couples TRBV9 to TRBJ1-6, with D unresolved. The CDR3 runs 16 residues. Deletions cut 3 bases from V and 7 bases from J, with 17 bases between. Germline CDR1 SGDLS, CDR2 YYNGEE. Here the CDR3 reads CASSAQPGGGNSPLHF. CDR3 coding DNA: TGTGCCAGCAGCGCCCAGCCAGGAGGTGGCAATTCACCCCTCCACTTT.

The rearrangement joins TRBV12-3 or TRBV12-4 to TRBJ1-1, with a weak D call TRBD1 (5 bases). The V end lost 5 bases, the J end lost 1 base, and 8 bases lay between the germline ends. CDR3 length: 13 residues. The CDR3 region is CASSVTENTEAFF. The CDR3 region has the DNA TGTGCCAGCAGTGTGACAGAGAACACTGAAGCTTTCTTT.

The count of this clone is one. This chain connects TRBV30 to TRBJ2-7; D is unresolved. Germline CDR1 GTSNPN, CDR2 SVGIG (reference sequence). V lost 0 bases and J 2 bases, leaving 8 bases between the germline ends. The length of the CDR3 is 13 residues. The CDR3 coding sequence is TGTGCCTGGAGTGTTGGCAGTCCCTACGAGCAGTACTTC. Translated: CAWSVGSPYEQYF. The whole variable domain, filled in from reference TRBV30 and TRBJ2-7, reads SQTIHQWPATLVQPVGSPLSLECTVEGTSNPNLYWYRQAAGRGLQLLFYSVGIGQISSEVPQNLSASRPQDRQFILSSKKLLLSDSGFYLCAWSVGSPYEQYFGPGTRLTVT.

This chain links TRBV10-2 with TRBJ1-1; TRBD1 aligns across 7 bases. Trimming took 7 bases from V and 2 from J; bases not matched to a gene: 7. Germline CDR1 and CDR2: WSHSY and SAAADI. This CDR3 is built from 14 residues. CDR3 DNA sequence: TGCGCCAGCACCGAGGGGGCGCACAACACTGAAGCTTTCTTT. As protein: CASTEGAHNTEAFF.

This chain connects TRBV5-1 to TRBJ2-3, with D possibly TRBD1 on 5 matching bases. Trimming pared 0 bases from V and 5 bases from J, leaving 13 bases between. This CDR3 spans 15 amino acids. Per germline, CDR1 SGHRS and CDR2 YFSETQ. The CDR3 nucleotides read TGCGCCAGCAGCTTGGAGGTCAGGGTGGGAGATACGCAGTATTTT. Protein product: CASSLEVRVGDTQYF.

The CDR3: CASSYGRTGANVLTF. The CDR3 region has the DNA TGTGCCAGCAGTTATGGGAGAACTGGGGCCAACGTCCTGACTTTC. The chain joins TRBV6-6 to TRBJ2-6, with D maybe TRBD2 (5 bases). The CDR3 has 15 amino acids. Trimming shortened V by 3 bases and J by 2 bases, and 8 bases separated the two germline ends. Germline-derived CDR1 and CDR2 are MNHNY and SVGAGI (reference sequence).

The rearrangement uses TRBV2 and TRBJ1-1; 7 bases fit TRBD1. This CDR3 comprises 15 residues. The germline V gene has CDR1 SNHLY and CDR2 FYNNEI. Germline trimming cut 6 bases from V and 1 base from J; bases unmatched to any gene: 8. CDR3 in amino acids: CASRATGAANTEAFF. CDR3 nucleotide sequence: TGTGCCAGCAGGGCAACAGGGGCGGCGAACACTGAAGCTTTCTTT.

The chain joins TRBV3-1 (or the pseudogene TRBV3-2) to TRBJ1-2; no clear D. The CDR3 covers 13 residues. The V end lost 1 base, the J end lost 3 bases, and 6 bases lay between the germline ends. Per the germline V gene, CDR1 is LGHDT and CDR2 is YNNKEL (reference sequence). The CDR3 sequence: CASSQAHDYGYTF. The CDR3 DNA reads as TGTGCCAGCAGCCAAGCCCATGACTATGGCTACACCTTC.

The rearrangement joins TRBV4-1 to TRBJ2-7; 9 positions match TRBD2. Germline-derived CDR1 and CDR2 are MGHRA and YSYEKL. This CDR3 has 15 residues. Trimming removed 4 bases from V and 4 bases from J; junction bases left unmatched: 8. The CDR3 protein is CASSPSGGRGYEQYF. DNA for the CDR3: TGCGCCAGCAGCCCGAGCGGCGGGAGGGGGTACGAGCAGTACTTC.

This chain connects TRBV9 to TRBJ1-3; 7 nucleotides align to TRBD1. CDR1 is SGDLS and CDR2 is YYNGEE in the germline V gene. J lost 4 bases, V lost 3 bases, and 10 bases had no gene match. This CDR3 region has 16 residues. Here the CDR3 reads CASSEPGQLSGNTIYF. The CDR3 DNA reads as TGTGCCAGCAGCGAGCCGGGACAGCTCTCGGGAAACACCATATATTTT.

This clone was detected once. The chain carries TRBV3-1 (or the pseudogene TRBV3-2) and TRBJ2-3, with 7 bases matching TRBD2. V lost 1 base and J lost 2; bases outside the gene matches: 12. The CDR3 runs to 18 residues. Germline V CDR1 and CDR2: LGHDT, YNNKEL (reference sequence). CDR3 loop: CASSQATRGGSSTDTQYF. CDR3 nucleotide sequence: TGTGCCAGCAGCCAAGCAACAAGGGGAGGGAGCTCCACAGATACGCAGTATTTT.

The rearrangement joins TRBV30 to TRBJ2-5; no clear D. Trimming shortened V by 2 bases and J by 7 bases, and 8 bases separated the two germline ends. The CDR3 has 11 residues. Germline V CDR1 and CDR2: GTSNPN, SVGIG (reference sequence). CDR3 sequence reads: CAWSRSGTQYF. CDR3 bases: TGTGCCTGGAGTCGGAGTGGGACCCAGTACTTC.

The genes are TRBV5-1 and TRBJ1-6, with D possibly TRBD1 on 6 matching bases. CDR3 size: 14 residues. The germline V gene has CDR1 SGHRS and CDR2 YFSETQ. Trimming pared 0 bases from V and 10 bases from J, leaving 11 bases between. The chain's CDR3 is CASSLGGLGSPLHF. As DNA, the CDR3 is TGCGCCAGCAGCTTGGGGGGGCTGGGATCACCCCTCCACTTT.

V usage is TRBV2 and J usage is TRBJ2-3; 7 bases match TRBD1. Germline loops: CDR1 SNHLY, CDR2 FYNNEI. J gave up 14 bases and V 2 bases, and 13 bases lay outside the gene matches. The CDR3 runs 14 residues. CDR3 nucleotide sequence: TGTGCCAGCAGTGAATGGACAGGCCTTGATCCTCCGTATTTT. This translates into CASSEWTGLDPPYF.

Concerning this clone itself: The junction shows a germline mismatch at one end, possibly a read error. V is TRBV30 and J is TRBJ2-1; D gene ambiguous. Germline V gives CDR1 GTSNPN, CDR2 SVGIG (reference sequence). This CDR3 has 13 residues. The CDR3: CAWSVISDNEQFF. In DNA, the CDR3 is TGTGCCTGGAGTGTAATCTCCGACAATGAGCAGTTCTTC.